This TCR beta chain stems from a study of identical twins. Study-wide results and caveats: Out-of-frame alpha sequences shared by twins were enriched for low generation probability.

With respect to this clonotype: Its antigen is as yet unknown.

The cDNA had a unique molecular identifier and a template-switch universal primer site. TCRdb re-called the 5' RACE reads through MiXCR, storing one row per CDR3 protein. Among about 530,000 distinct CDR3 sequences listed, under 25% were seen once. This CDR3 comprises 16 residues. V lost 0 bases, J lost 4 bases, and 16 bases lay in between. CDR1 and CDR2 (germline): SGHRS, YFSETQ. This sample also belongs to another study, concerning yellow fever vaccine responses in identical twins.

The V call is TRBV5-1, the J call TRBJ2-5; the D gene is possibly TRBD1 (5 bases). The source of this sequence is a woman aged 18-30 years in good health. The material sequenced was CD4+ T cells sorted from blood. As DNA, the CDR3 is TGCGCCAGCAGCTTGGACGGACAAATTGGCGGAGAGACCCAGTACTTC. It yields the protein CASSLDGQIGGETQYF.